What follows are 29 T cell receptor beta chains derived from one specimen sequenced in a study of radiotherapy plus CTLA-4 blockade in lung cancer. The assay was immunoSEQ multiplex PCR, and TCRdb's table has in-frame clones only and misses some. Of about 90,000 clones listed, roughly four fifths are singletons. The sample consisted of peripheral blood, taken from a patient treated with radiotherapy plus ipilimumab. These receptors were taken from a human donor with non-small cell lung cancer that progressed on radiotherapy plus ipilimumab.

The CDR3 DNA is TGTGCCAGCAGCTTCGCCGCGGGCAGTTATGGCAATGAGCAGTTCTTC. Protein: CASSFAAGSYGNEQFF. The chain employs TRBV7-9 and TRBJ2-1; TRBD2 might be the D (5 bases). Trimming shortened V by 3 bases and J by 6 bases, and 18 bases separated the two germline ends. The CDR3 runs to 16 residues. Germline lookup yields CDR1 SEHNR and CDR2 FQNEAQ (reference sequence).

This chain uses TRBV11-3 with TRBJ2-5; 7 bases are a match to TRBD2. Germline CDR1 is SGHNT and CDR2 is YENEEA. J lost 5 bases, V lost 4 bases, and 7 bases had no gene match. This CDR3 has 14 residues. The CDR3, as DNA: TGTGCCAGCAGCTCCACGGGAGGAGGGGAGACCCAGTACTTC. Its translation is CASSSTGGGETQYF.

In this sample, this clone turned up once. The rearrangement links TRBV18 to TRBJ2-3; 8 positions match TRBD2. The CDR3 covers 16 residues. Trimming removed 0 bases from V and 8 bases from J; junction bases left unmatched: 10. The germline gives CDR1 KGHSH, CDR2 LQKENI. The CDR3, as DNA: TGTGCCAGCTCACCACCCTTCACGGGGGCGGGAGGTACGCAGTATTTT. Its protein product is CASSPPFTGAGGTQYF. Full variable domain (remainder filled in from reference TRBV18 and TRBJ2-3): NAGVMQNPRHLVRRRGQEARLRCSPMKGHSHVYWYRQLPEEGLKFMVYLQKENIIDESGMPKERFSAEFPKEGPSILRIQQVVRGDSAAYFCASSPPFTGAGGTQYFGPGTRLTVL.

The chain uses TRBV5-1 and TRBJ2-2, with D maybe TRBD1 (5 bases). This CDR3 is 16 amino acids long. The ends were cut back, 0 bases at V and 7 bases at J, with 16 bases in the middle. Germline CDR1 reads SGHRS; CDR2 reads YFSETQ. In DNA, the CDR3 is TGCGCCAGCAGCTTGGGTAACAATGGGGCACTCGGGGAGCTGTTTTTT. This encodes CASSLGNNGALGELFF.

The V gene is TRBV27, the J gene TRBJ1-2; D is unclear. Trimming took off 6 bases at V and 8 bases at J, with 16 bases between the two ends. Germline CDR1 and CDR2: MNHEY and SMNVEV (reference sequence). The length of the CDR3 is 13 residues. The DNA for the CDR3 is TGTGCCAGCAGACCCGCGGGCCGGGAGGGCTACACCTTC. Its translation: CASRPAGREGYTF.

The CDR3 DNA sequence: TGCGCCAGCAGCCCGGGACTTCGGGGCACAGATACGCAGTATTTT. It yields the protein CASSPGLRGTDTQYF. The chain recombines TRBV5-1 with TRBJ2-3, with a tentative D call TRBD2 (6 bases). CDR1 SGHRS and CDR2 YFSETQ come from the germline V gene. Trimming took off 4 bases at V and 1 base at J, with 13 bases between the two ends. CDR3 length equals 15 residues.

The rearrangement links TRBV4-1 to TRBJ2-4; 15 positions agree with TRBD2. Germline CDR1 and CDR2: MGHRA and YSYEKL. CDR3 length: 16 amino acids. V was clipped by 1 base and J by 9 bases; unmatched bases: 4. CDR3 in DNA: TGCGCCAGCAGCCAAGGGACTAGCGGGAGGGACGGCATTCAGTACTTC. Translation: CASSQGTSGRDGIQYF.

V is TRBV7-9 and J is TRBJ1-2; tentatively, D is TRBD1 (5 bases). CDR1 and CDR2 from the germline V gene are SEHNR and FQNEAQ (reference sequence). The CDR3 has 11 amino acids. V was trimmed by 10 bases and J by 1 base, leaving 7 bases between them. DNA for the CDR3: TGTGCCACGGACAATAACTATGGCTACACCTTC. It translates to CATDNNYGYTF.

The chain couples TRBV5-1 to TRBJ2-6, with unresolved D. V was pared by 7 bases and J by 1 base, with 15 bases between. CDR1 is SGHRS, CDR2 YFSETQ, per germline. CDR3 length: 16 amino acids. DNA of the CDR3: TGCGCCAGCGGGCCCCCTGGGTCTTCTGGGGCCAACGTCCTGACTTTC. This translates into CASGPPGSSGANVLTF.

The rearrangement joins TRBV29-1 to TRBJ2-7, with TRBD1 matching 8 bases. V trimming: 6 bases; J trimming: 7 bases; junction bases outside the gene matches: 11. The CDR3 loop spans 13 amino acids. CDR1 and CDR2 (germline): SQVTM, ANQGSEA. The CDR3 region has the DNA TGCAGCGTAGTCCGTCAGGGGGCGGGGGAGCAGTACTTC. Protein product: CSVVRQGAGEQYF.

The CDR3 sequence: CASSPQEGGTDTQYF. The DNA for the CDR3 is TGTGCCAGCTCACCACAGGAGGGAGGCACAGATACGCAGTATTTT. The rearrangement joins TRBV18 to TRBJ2-3; D perhaps matches TRBD2 (6 bases). The germline V gene encodes CDR1 KGHSH and CDR2 LQKENI. The CDR3 loop spans 15 amino acids. The V end lost 1 base, the J end lost 1 base, and 9 bases lay between the germline ends. Full variable domain (outside the CDR3, taken from reference TRBV18 and TRBJ2-3): NAGVMQNPRHLVRRRGQEARLRCSPMKGHSHVYWYRQLPEEGLKFMVYLQKENIIDESGMPKERFSAEFPKEGPSILRIQQVVRGDSAAYFCASSPQEGGTDTQYFGPGTRLTVL.

The chain employs TRBV9 and TRBJ2-7; the D is unclear. Germline V gene data show CDR1 as SGDLS and CDR2 as YYNGEE. Trimming shortened V by 2 bases and J by 0 bases, and 6 bases separated the two germline ends. The CDR3 is made up of 13 amino acids. The CDR3 region is CASSVGSSYEQYF. For the CDR3, the DNA is TGTGCCAGCAGCGTTGGTAGCTCCTACGAGCAGTACTTC.

This clone was seen only once. The CDR3 reads CASSLFLAGATGELFF. The CDR3 DNA reads as TGCGCCAGCAGCTTGTTCCTAGCGGGGGCGACCGGGGAGCTGTTTTTT. The chain combines TRBV5-1 with TRBJ2-2; TRBD2 matches at 10 bases. CDR3 length equals 16 residues. Germline V gives CDR1 SGHRS, CDR2 YFSETQ. V shed 1 base, J shed 5 bases, and the junction held 5 bases outside the gene matches.

This chain connects TRBV2 to TRBJ2-5; 9 bases fit TRBD2. The ends lost 0 bases at V and 1 base at J; junction bases unmatched: 9. The germline gives CDR1 SNHLY, CDR2 FYNNEI. The CDR3 runs 18 residues. CDR3 in amino acids: CASSEAGRLAGIQETQYF. CDR3 nucleotides: TGTGCCAGCAGTGAAGCAGGGAGGCTAGCGGGGATCCAAGAGACCCAGTACTTC. Using reference TRBV2 and TRBJ2-5 for the parts outside the CDR3, the full variable domain is EPEVTQTPSHQVTQMGQEVILRCVPISNHLYFYWYRQILGQKVEFLVSFYNNEISEKSEIFDDQFSVERPDGSNFTLKIRSTKLEDSAMYFCASSEAGRLAGIQETQYFGPGTRLLVL.

The chain employs TRBV5-1 and TRBJ2-7; no reliable D call. The CDR3 spans 13 residues. V dropped 7 bases and J dropped 2 bases, with 13 bases sitting between them. Germline V gene sequence: CDR1 SGHRS, CDR2 YFSETQ. The CDR3 loop is CASRLGDPYEQYF. The CDR3 DNA reads as TGCGCCAGCCGGCTCGGCGATCCCTACGAGCAGTACTTC.

This chain uses TRBV5-8 with TRBJ1-5, with D possibly matching TRBD1 (5 bases). Trimming left V 5 bases short and J 0 bases short, with 12 bases between. CDR1 is SGHTS and CDR2 is YDEGEE in the germline V gene. The CDR3 is made up of 15 amino acids. CDR3 bases: TGTGCCAGCAGGTCCGACAGTTATAGCAATCAGCCCCAGCATTTT. As protein: CASRSDSYSNQPQHF.

CDR3 loop: CASRGDSNEQFF. In nucleotides, the CDR3 is TGTGCCAGCAGAGGGGACAGCAATGAGCAGTTCTTC. The rearrangement uses TRBV11-3 and TRBJ2-1; TRBD1 agrees at 7 bases. Per the germline V gene, CDR1 is SGHNT and CDR2 is YENEEA. This CDR3 region has 12 residues. The V segment lost 6 bases and the J segment 6 bases; nucleotides outside the gene matches: 2.

This rearrangement joins TRBV7-8 to TRBJ1-1, with 8 bases identical to TRBD1. The CDR3 loop spans 16 amino acids. V lost 5 bases, J lost 6 bases, and 14 bases stayed unmatched. Germline loops: CDR1 SGHVS, CDR2 FQNEAQ. DNA of the CDR3: TGTGCCAGCAGCCAGAGTGTGAATGACAGGGGCGCTGAAGCTTTCTTT. Encoded protein: CASSQSVNDRGAEAFF.

The rearrangement uses TRBV30 and TRBJ2-6, with D possibly called TRBD1 or TRBD2 (6 bases each). Germline CDR1 GTSNPN, CDR2 SVGIG (reference sequence). The V gene lost 1 base and the J gene lost 2 bases, with 21 bases spanning the gap. CDR3 length: 19 amino acids. CDR3 sequence reads: CAWSARKGGNVAGANVLTF. The DNA for the CDR3 is TGTGCCTGGAGTGCCCGAAAAGGGGGGAACGTCGCTGGGGCCAACGTCCTGACTTTC.

This chain links TRBV6-5 with TRBJ1-2; no definite D call. The CDR3 consists of 15 residues. Trimming shortened V by 0 bases and J by 8 bases, and 16 bases separated the two germline ends. Germline assignment: CDR1 MNHEY and CDR2 SVGAGI. CDR3 DNA: TGTGCCAGCAGTTACTCGTTTGACGTAAAGGGCGGCTACACCTTC. This encodes CASSYSFDVKGGYTF.

This clone was seen only once. The chain employs TRBV19 and TRBJ1-5; no definite D call. V gave up 7 bases and J gave up 7 bases, with 14 bases separating them. There are 13 residues in the CDR3. CDR1 is LNHDA, CDR2 SQIVND, per germline (reference sequence). The CDR3 reads CASIPTSGQPQHF. CDR3 coding DNA: TGTGCCAGTATCCCCACGAGTGGGCAGCCCCAGCATTTT.

The chain carries TRBV30 and TRBJ1-1; D unclear. The CDR3 contains 13 residues. V was pared by 0 bases and J by 5 bases, with 10 bases between. The germline gives CDR1 GTSNPN, CDR2 SVGIG (reference sequence). The CDR3 bases are TGTGCCTGGAGTGTGGAAGGGATTACTGAAGCTTTCTTT. It translates to CAWSVEGITEAFF. The full variable domain, its missing parts supplied by reference TRBV30 and TRBJ1-1, is SQTIHQWPATLVQPVGSPLSLECTVEGTSNPNLYWYRQAAGRGLQLLFYSVGIGQISSEVPQNLSASRPQDRQFILSSKKLLLSDSGFYLCAWSVEGITEAFFGQGTRLTVV.

The V gene is TRBV27, the J gene TRBJ2-1; D may be TRBD1 (6 bases). CDR1 MNHEY and CDR2 SMNVEV come from the germline V gene (reference sequence). The ends were cut back, 7 bases at V and 8 bases at J, with 9 bases in the middle. The CDR3 spans 11 residues. The CDR3 loop is CASTQGYEQFF. The CDR3 bases are TGTGCCAGCACCCAGGGGTATGAGCAGTTCTTC.

The genes are TRBV7-2 and TRBJ2-3; D gene unclear. V was shortened by 3 bases and J by 7 bases, with 5 bases between the two germline ends. The CDR3 length is 11 residues. CDR1 and CDR2 from the germline V gene are SGHTA and FQGNSA. The CDR3 sequence: CASSLSYTQYF. In DNA form, the CDR3 reads TGTGCCAGCAGCTTGTCTTATACGCAGTATTTT.

The rearrangement links TRBV6-1 to TRBJ1-1; D may be TRBD1 (6 bases). From germline, CDR1 is MNHNS and CDR2 SASEGT. The CDR3 consists of 16 residues. V shed 0 bases and J shed 6 bases, with 17 bases lying between them. CDR3 sequence reads: CASSEAFGGGGPEAFF. Written as DNA, the CDR3 is TGTGCCAGCAGTGAAGCCTTTGGGGGGGGCGGTCCTGAAGCTTTCTTT.

V gene TRBV19 combines with J gene TRBJ2-3; a weak D match, TRBD1 (6 bases). The CDR3 length is 14 residues. CDR1 is LNHDA and CDR2 is SQIVND in the germline V gene (reference sequence). V was shortened by 4 bases and J by 0 bases, with 8 bases between the two germline ends. CDR3 DNA: TGTGCCAGTAGTACCACAGGGAGCACAGATACGCAGTATTTT. This sequence encodes CASSTTGSTDTQYF.

V and J are TRBV19 and TRBJ2-3; 9 nucleotides align to TRBD1. The CDR3 is made up of 14 amino acids. V shed 7 bases and J 5 bases; nucleotides not matched to a gene: 7. Germline CDR1 is LNHDA and CDR2 is SQIVND (reference sequence). CDR3 region: CASKPGTGRDTQYF. DNA of the CDR3: TGTGCCAGTAAGCCGGGGACAGGGAGAGATACGCAGTATTTT. The entire variable domain, with the rest obtained from reference TRBV19 and TRBJ2-3, is as follows: DGGITQSPKYLFRKEGQNVTLSCEQNLNHDAMYWYRQDPGQGLRLIYYSQIVNDFQKGDIAEGYSVSREKKESFPLTVTSAQKNPTAFYLCASKPGTGRDTQYFGPGTRLTVL.

The chain employs TRBV19 and TRBJ2-2; no reliable D call. Trimming removed 3 bases at V and 4 bases at J, with 9 bases between. This CDR3 has 14 amino acids. The germline V gene encodes CDR1 LNHDA and CDR2 SQIVND (reference sequence). The CDR3: CASSMALTTGELFF. The CDR3 DNA sequence: TGTGCCAGTAGTATGGCACTTACCACCGGGGAGCTGTTTTTT. Full variable domain (missing parts from reference TRBV19 and TRBJ2-2): DGGITQSPKYLFRKEGQNVTLSCEQNLNHDAMYWYRQDPGQGLRLIYYSQIVNDFQKGDIAEGYSVSREKKESFPLTVTSAQKNPTAFYLCASSMALTTGELFFGEGSRLTVL.

The V call is TRBV6-5, the J call TRBJ2-7; weak D call: TRBD2 (6 bases). CDR1 MNHEY and CDR2 SVGAGI come from the germline V gene. The CDR3 runs 12 residues. V was shortened by 6 bases and J by 5 bases, with 11 bases between the two germline ends. Here the CDR3 reads CASSPGEHEQYF. The CDR3 DNA is TGTGCCAGCAGCCCGGGGGAACACGAGCAGTACTTC.